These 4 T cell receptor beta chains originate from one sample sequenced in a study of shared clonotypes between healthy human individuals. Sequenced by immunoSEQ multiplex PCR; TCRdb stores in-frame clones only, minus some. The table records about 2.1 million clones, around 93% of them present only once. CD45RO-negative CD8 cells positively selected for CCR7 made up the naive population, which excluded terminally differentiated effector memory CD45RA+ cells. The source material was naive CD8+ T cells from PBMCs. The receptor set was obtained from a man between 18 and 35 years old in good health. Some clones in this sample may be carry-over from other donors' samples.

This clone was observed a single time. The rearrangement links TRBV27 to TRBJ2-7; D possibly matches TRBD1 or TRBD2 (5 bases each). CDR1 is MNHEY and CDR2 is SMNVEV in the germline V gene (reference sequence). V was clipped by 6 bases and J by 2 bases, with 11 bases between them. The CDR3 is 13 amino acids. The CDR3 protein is CASSEGFAYEQYF. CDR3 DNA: TGTGCCAGCAGCGAGGGGTTTGCCTACGAGCAGTACTTC.

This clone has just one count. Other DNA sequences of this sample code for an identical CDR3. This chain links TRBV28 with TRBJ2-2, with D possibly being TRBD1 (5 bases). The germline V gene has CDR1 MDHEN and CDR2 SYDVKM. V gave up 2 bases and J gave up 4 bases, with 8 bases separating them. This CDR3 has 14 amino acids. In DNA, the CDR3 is TGTGCCAGCAGTTTAACAGGCGCCACCGGGGAGCTGTTTTTT. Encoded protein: CASSLTGATGELFF.

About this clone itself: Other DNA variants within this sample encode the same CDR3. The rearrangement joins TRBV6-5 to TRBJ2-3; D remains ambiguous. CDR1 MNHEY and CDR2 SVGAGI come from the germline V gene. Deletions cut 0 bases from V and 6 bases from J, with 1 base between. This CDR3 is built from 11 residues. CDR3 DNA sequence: TGTGCCAGCAGTTACTCGGATACGCAGTATTTT. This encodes CASSYSDTQYF.

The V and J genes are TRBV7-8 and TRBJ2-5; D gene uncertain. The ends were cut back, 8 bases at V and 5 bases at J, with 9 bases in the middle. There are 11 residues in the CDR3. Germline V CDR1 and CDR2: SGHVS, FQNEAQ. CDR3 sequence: CASLGIETQYF. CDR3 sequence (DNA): TGTGCCAGCTTAGGCATCGAGACCCAGTACTTC.